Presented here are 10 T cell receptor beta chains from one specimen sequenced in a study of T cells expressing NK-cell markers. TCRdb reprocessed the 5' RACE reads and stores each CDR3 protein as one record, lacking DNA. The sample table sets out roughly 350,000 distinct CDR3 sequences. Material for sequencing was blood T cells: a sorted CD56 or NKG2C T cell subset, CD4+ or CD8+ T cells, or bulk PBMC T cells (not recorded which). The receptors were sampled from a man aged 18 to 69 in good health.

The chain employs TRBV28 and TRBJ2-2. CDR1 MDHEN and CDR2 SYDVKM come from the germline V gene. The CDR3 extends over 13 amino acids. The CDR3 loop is CASSFRNTGELFF.

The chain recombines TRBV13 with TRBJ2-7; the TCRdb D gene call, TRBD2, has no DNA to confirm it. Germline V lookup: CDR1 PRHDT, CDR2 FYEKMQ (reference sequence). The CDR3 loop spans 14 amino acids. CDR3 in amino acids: CASSRSSGGPRQYF.

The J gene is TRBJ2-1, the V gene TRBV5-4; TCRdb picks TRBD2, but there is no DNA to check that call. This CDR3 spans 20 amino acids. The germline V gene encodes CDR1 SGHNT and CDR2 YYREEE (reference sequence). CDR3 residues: CASSFRGTSGGAGSYNEQFF.

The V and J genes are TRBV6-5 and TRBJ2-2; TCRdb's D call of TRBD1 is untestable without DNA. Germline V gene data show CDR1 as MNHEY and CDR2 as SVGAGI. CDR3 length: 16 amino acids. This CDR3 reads CASSYGKTGRTGELFF.

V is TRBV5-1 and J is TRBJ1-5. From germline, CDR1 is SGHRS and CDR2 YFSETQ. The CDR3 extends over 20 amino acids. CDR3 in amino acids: CASSLAVGDPTLYSNQPQHF.

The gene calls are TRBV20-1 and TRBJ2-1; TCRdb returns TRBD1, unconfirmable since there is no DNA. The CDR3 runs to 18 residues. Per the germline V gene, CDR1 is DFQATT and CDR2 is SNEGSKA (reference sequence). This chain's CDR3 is CSARGHGRWDRGYNEQFF.

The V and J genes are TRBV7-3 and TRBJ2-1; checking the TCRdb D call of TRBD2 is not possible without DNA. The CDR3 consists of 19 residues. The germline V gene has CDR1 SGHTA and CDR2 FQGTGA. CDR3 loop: CASRNTSGGGLSSYNEQFF.

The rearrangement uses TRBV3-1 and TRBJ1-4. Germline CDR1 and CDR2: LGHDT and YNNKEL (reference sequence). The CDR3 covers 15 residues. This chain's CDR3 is CASSSHIGPNEKLFF.

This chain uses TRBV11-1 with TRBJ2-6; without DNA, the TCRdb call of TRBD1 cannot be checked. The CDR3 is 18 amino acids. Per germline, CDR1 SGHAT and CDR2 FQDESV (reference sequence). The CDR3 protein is CASSAWRGGYSGANVLTF.

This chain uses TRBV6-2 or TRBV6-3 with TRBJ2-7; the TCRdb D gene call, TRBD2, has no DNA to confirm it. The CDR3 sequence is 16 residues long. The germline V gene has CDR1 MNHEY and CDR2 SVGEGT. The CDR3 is CASSKTLAGEAYEQYF.